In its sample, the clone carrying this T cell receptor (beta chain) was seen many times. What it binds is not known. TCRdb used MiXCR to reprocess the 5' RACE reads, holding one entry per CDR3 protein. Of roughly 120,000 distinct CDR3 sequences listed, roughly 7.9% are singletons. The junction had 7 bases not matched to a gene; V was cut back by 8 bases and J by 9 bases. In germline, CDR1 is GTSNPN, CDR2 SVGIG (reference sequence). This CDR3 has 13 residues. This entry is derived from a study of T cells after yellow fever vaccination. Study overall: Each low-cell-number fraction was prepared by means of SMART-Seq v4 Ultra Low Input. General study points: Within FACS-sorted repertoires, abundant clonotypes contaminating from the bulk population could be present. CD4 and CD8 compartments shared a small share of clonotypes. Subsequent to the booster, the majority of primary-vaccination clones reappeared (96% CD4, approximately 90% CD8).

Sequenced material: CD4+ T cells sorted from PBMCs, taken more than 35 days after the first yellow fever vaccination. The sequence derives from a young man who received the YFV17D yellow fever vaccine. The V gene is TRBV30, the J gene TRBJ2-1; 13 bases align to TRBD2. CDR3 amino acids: CAGGTSGASEQFF. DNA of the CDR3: TGTGCCGGGGGGACTAGCGGGGCGTCTGAGCAGTTCTTC.